This T cell receptor beta chain was recorded in a study of long-term antiretroviral therapy in people with HIV. Study information: By about a decade, the earliest samples predate the 2015 immediate-ART recommendation.

Points from the study as a whole: All time points showed a repertoire dominated by clones expanded before ART. Spans of CDR3 length were tighter for HIV repertoires than for controls.

Regarding this clone: What it binds is unknown.

Survey-level immunoSEQ v3.0 assays were run. TCRdb keeps only in-frame clones here, not all; method: immunoSEQ multiplex PCR. The sample contains about 48,000 clones, about 81% of which appear only once. V dropped 3 bases and J dropped 7; count of bases not matched to a gene: 5. The CDR3 runs to 14 residues. Germline assignment: CDR1 SGHRS and CDR2 YFSETQ. Sample: unsorted PBMCs, taken 0.8 years after starting antiretroviral therapy. The chain couples TRBV5-1 to TRBJ2-1; the match to TRBD2 covers 9 bases. This sequence was found in a woman under 30 with HIV. CDR3 bases: TGCGCCAGCAGCTCTCGACTAGCGGATAATGAGCAGTTCTTC. Amino acid sequence: CASSSRLADNEQFF.